This TCR beta chain was retrieved from a study of CD8+CD57+ T cells in acquired aplastic anemia. Turning to this clonotype: Its antigen is not known.

TCR beta VDJ combinations and CDR3 sequences were profiled from genomic DNA. TCRdb fed the reads into MiXCR, producing one record per CDR3 protein. The sample gives 450,000 to 600,000 distinct CDR3 sequences, roughly 34% of which show up once; 0.75% to 0.95% is in the top ten. It was patients with CD8+CD57+ cell expansion by flow cytometry who were chosen for sequencing. Germline values: CDR1 LNHDA, CDR2 SQIVND (reference sequence). The CDR3 totals 13 residues. V trimming: 6 bases; J trimming: 1 base; junction bases outside the gene matches: 2. Study findings and constraints: Researchers report that 25 to 35 CD8+ CDR3 sequences appeared in both patients and controls.

The gene calls are TRBV19 and TRBJ1-2; 7 positions match TRBD1. The clonotype originates from a human donor with aplastic anemia. What was sequenced was sorted CD4+, CD8+, or CD8+CD57+ T cells (not recorded which) from PBMCs. The CDR3 sequence is CASSWDSNYGYTF. CDR3 coding DNA: TGTGCCAGTAGCTGGGACAGTAACTATGGCTACACCTTC.